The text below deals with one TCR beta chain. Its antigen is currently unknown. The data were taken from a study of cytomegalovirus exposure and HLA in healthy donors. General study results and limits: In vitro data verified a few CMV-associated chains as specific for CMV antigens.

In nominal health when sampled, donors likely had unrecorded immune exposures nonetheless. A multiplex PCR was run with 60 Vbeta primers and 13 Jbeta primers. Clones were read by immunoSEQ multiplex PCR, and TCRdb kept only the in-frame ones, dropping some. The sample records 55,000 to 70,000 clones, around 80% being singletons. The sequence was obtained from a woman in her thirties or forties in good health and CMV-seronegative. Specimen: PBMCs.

The DNA of the CDR3 is TGTGCCAGCGCCGGGGGGCAGGGACTTTCTGGGGCCAACGTCCTGACTTTC. Translating gives CASAGGQGLSGANVLTF. The chain joins TRBV28 to TRBJ2-6; D might be TRBD2 (7 bases). V lost 8 bases, J lost 1 base, and 18 bases lay in between. Germline-derived CDR1 and CDR2 are MDHEN and SYDVKM. The CDR3 consists of 17 residues. Together with reference TRBV28 and TRBJ2-6, the CDR3 gives the full variable domain: DVKVTQSSRYLVKRTGEKVFLECVQDMDHENMFWYRQDPGLGLRLIYFSYDVKMKEKGDIPEGYSVSREKKERFSLILESASTNQTSMYLCASAGGQGLSGANVLTFGAGSRLTVL.